This T cell receptor (beta chain) was captured in a study of CXCR3-negative and CXCR3-positive naive CD8 T cells. CD45RO-CCR7+CD27+CD95- was the phenotype of naive CD8+ T cells. CDR1 is GTSNPN and CDR2 is SVGIG in the germline V gene (reference sequence). The CDR3 is 14 amino acids. The method, 5' RACE with UMI labels, was used to prepare the TRB cDNA libraries. From the 5' RACE reads, TCRdb lists one entry per CDR3 protein and no DNA. The sample is made up of tens of thousands of distinct CDR3 sequences, and the top ten hold roughly 1.1% of it. Comments on this clonotype: The antigen is not known.

General study results and limits: Whereas both naive subsets had comparably high diversity, memory CD8+ cells had much lower diversity.

The sequenced material came from naive CXCR3- CD8+ T cells from blood. Subset meaning: CD45RO-CCR7+CD27+CD95- naive CD8+ T cells lacking CXCR3 (TNR3-). The receptor comes from a human donor in good health. Some clones in this sample may be carry-over from other donors' samples. The genes are TRBV30 and TRBJ2-1; TCRdb reports TRBD2, a call that lacks DNA to check it against. CDR3: CAWSVTPLYNEQFF.